The 26 T cell receptor beta chains listed next were all sequenced from one sample in a study of T cell responses to AZD1222 COVID-19 vaccine. Measured with immunoSEQ multiplex PCR; TCRdb has only the in-frame clones, and not every one. The sample has about 130,000 clones; about 90% are singletons. The material sequenced was peripheral blood, taken on day 0 of AZD1222 vaccination. These receptors were taken from an adult in good health.

This clone was counted a single time. The rearrangement uses TRBV15 and TRBJ1-5; D might be TRBD1 (6 bases). Trimming left V 4 bases short and J 4 bases short, with 8 bases between. Per the germline V gene, CDR1 is LNHNV and CDR2 is YYDKDF (reference sequence). CDR3 length: 13 residues. As DNA, the CDR3 is TGTGCCACCAGCAAGGGGGGGAATCAGCCCCAGCATTTT. It yields the protein CATSKGGNQPQHF.

The chain links TRBV4-2 to TRBJ1-4, with TRBD1 identical over 9 bases. J lost 3 bases, V lost 4 bases, and 3 bases had no gene match. CDR1 and CDR2 from the germline V gene are LGHNA and YNFKEQ. The CDR3 sequence is 15 residues long. CDR3 sequence (DNA): TGTGCCAGCAGCCGGGACAGGGCGCCTAATGAAAAACTGTTTTTT. Its translation: CASSRDRAPNEKLFF.

V gene TRBV30 combines with J gene TRBJ1-6, with D maybe TRBD1 (6 bases). CDR1 GTSNPN and CDR2 SVGIG come from the germline V gene (reference sequence). The germline V and J ends were trimmed by 5 bases and 10 bases, with 18 bases remaining between them. This CDR3 comprises 14 residues. CDR3 residues: CAWGYTGMGSPLHF. CDR3 bases: TGTGCCTGGGGCTATACAGGGATGGGGTCACCCCTCCACTTT.

The chain has TRBV7-3 and TRBJ2-2; D might be TRBD2 (6 bases). Trimming took off 5 bases at V and 2 bases at J, with 12 bases between the two ends. Germline V gives CDR1 SGHTA, CDR2 FQGTGA. The CDR3 is 15 amino acids. In DNA form, the CDR3 reads TGTGCCAGCAGCCGTCACGGGGGAAACACCGGGGAGCTGTTTTTT. This sequence encodes CASSRHGGNTGELFF.

Comment on this clone: Other DNA sequences in the same sample also yield this CDR3. This chain links TRBV7-9 with TRBJ2-7; D gene uncertain. The ends were cut back, 3 bases at V and 1 base at J, with 4 bases in the middle. CDR3 size: 12 residues. Per the germline V gene, CDR1 is SEHNR and CDR2 is FQNEAQ (reference sequence). CDR3 nucleotides: TGTGCCAGCAGCTTGGGGTCCTACGAGCAGTACTTC. Amino acids: CASSLGSYEQYF.

The gene calls are TRBV15 and TRBJ1-5; a weak D match, TRBD1 (6 bases). V lost 0 bases and J lost 3, with 12 bases in between. The CDR3 loop spans 16 amino acids. Germline V gives CDR1 LNHNV, CDR2 YYDKDF (reference sequence). The CDR3 sequence: CATSRDLGAHNQPQHF. The CDR3 bases are TGTGCCACCAGCAGAGATTTGGGGGCCCACAATCAGCCCCAGCATTTT.

The chain carries TRBV6-6 and TRBJ2-1, with D tentatively TRBD2 (6 bases). Germline-derived CDR1 and CDR2 are MNHNY and SVGAGI (reference sequence). V lost 2 bases and J 5 bases, leaving 16 bases between the germline ends. CDR3 length: 16 residues. The CDR3 bases are TGTGCCAGCAGTTACGGGTCCGGGGGAGGTGACAATGAGCAGTTCTTC. Residues: CASSYGSGGGDNEQFF.

This chain uses TRBV5-4 with TRBJ2-1; D unresolved. V was trimmed by 0 bases and J by 3 bases, leaving 4 bases between them. The CDR3 length is 13 residues. Germline V gives CDR1 SGHNT, CDR2 YYREEE (reference sequence). In nucleotides, the CDR3 is TGTGCCAGCAGCTTGGACGGCTACAATGAGCAGTTCTTC. The encoded protein is CASSLDGYNEQFF.

The CDR3 DNA is TGTGCCAGCAGCTTAGAATCCGGTCCCAAAGCTTTCTTT. Encoded protein: CASSLESGPKAFF. The rearrangement links TRBV7-9 to TRBJ1-1; D is uncertain. The germline V gene has CDR1 SEHNR and CDR2 FQNEAQ (reference sequence). V was cut by 1 base and J by 9 bases, with 12 bases left in between. This CDR3 is built from 13 residues.

The chain is built from TRBV7-9 and TRBJ2-3, with D unresolved. V gave up 3 bases and J gave up 6 bases, with 10 bases separating them. CDR3 length: 13 residues. The germline CDR1 and CDR2 sequences are SEHNR and FQNEAQ (reference sequence). The CDR3 coding sequence is TGTGCCAGCAGCTTTCCTGGGAAGGATACGCAGTATTTT. It yields the protein CASSFPGKDTQYF.

The chain recombines TRBV6-5 with TRBJ2-3; D perhaps matches TRBD1 (6 bases). V shed 7 bases and J shed 7 bases, with 15 bases lying between them. Germline V gives CDR1 MNHEY, CDR2 SVGAGI. This CDR3 has 13 residues. CDR3 sequence (DNA): TGTGCCAGCAATCCCCAGGGGAGTTATACGCAGTATTTT. This translates into CASNPQGSYTQYF.

The rearrangement joins TRBV4-1 to TRBJ2-2; the D is unclear. CDR3 length equals 16 residues. CDR1 MGHRA and CDR2 YSYEKL come from the germline V gene. V dropped 0 bases and J dropped 1 base, with 9 bases sitting between them. The DNA for the CDR3 is TGCGCCAGCAGCCAAGAGTGGGCGAGGAACACCGGGGAGCTGTTTTTT. This codes for CASSQEWARNTGELFF.

On this clone: Other nucleotide sequences in the sample specify the same CDR3. The gene calls are TRBV3-1 (or the pseudogene TRBV3-2) and TRBJ1-2; D not certain. Germline V gene sequence: CDR1 LGHDT, CDR2 YNNKEL (reference sequence). The length of the CDR3 is 12 residues. V lost 1 base, J lost 5 bases, and 5 bases lay in between. The CDR3 sequence: CASSQASYGYTF. In DNA form, the CDR3 reads TGTGCCAGCAGCCAAGCTTCTTATGGCTACACCTTC.

The rearrangement links TRBV7-2 to TRBJ1-2, with 9 positions matching TRBD1. Germline V gene sequence: CDR1 SGHTA, CDR2 FQGNSA. CDR3 size: 15 residues. V shed 3 bases, J shed 4 bases, and the junction held 6 bases outside the gene matches. CDR3 sequence: CASSFTGGSVYGYTF. CDR3 in DNA: TGTGCCAGCAGCTTTACAGGGGGCTCCGTCTATGGCTACACCTTC.

The chain links TRBV4-1 to TRBJ1-3, with 7 bases aligning to TRBD1. CDR3 length: 14 amino acids. In germline, CDR1 is MGHRA, CDR2 YSYEKL. J was trimmed by 4 bases and V by 5 bases; bases with no gene match: 5. In DNA form, the CDR3 reads TGCGCCAGCAGCGAGGGGGCACGAGGAAACACCATATATTTT. Amino acids: CASSEGARGNTIYF.

The chain links TRBV7-8 to TRBJ1-5; D is possibly TRBD1 (6 bases). The V gene's germline CDR1 is SGHVS and CDR2 FQNEAQ. V was cut by 1 base and J by 7 bases, with 8 bases left in between. The CDR3 is 13 residues long. DNA of the CDR3: TGTGCCAGCAGCTTAGAGGGGGACCAGCCCCAGCATTTT. Translated: CASSLEGDQPQHF.

The chain carries TRBV19 and TRBJ2-7; possible D gene TRBD1, 6 bases. In germline, CDR1 is LNHDA, CDR2 SQIVND (reference sequence). V dropped 9 bases and J dropped 1 base, with 16 bases sitting between them. The CDR3 totals 14 residues. The CDR3 loop reads CASSRDKGSYEQYF. The CDR3 DNA follows: TGTGCCAGCTCACGGGACAAAGGATCCTACGAGCAGTACTTC.

The J gene is TRBJ2-7, the V gene TRBV19, with a possible D match to TRBD2 (6 bases). The CDR3 runs 15 residues. The V end was cut by 6 bases, the J end by 1 base, with 16 bases between. In germline, CDR1 is LNHDA, CDR2 SQIVND (reference sequence). The CDR3 loop is CASSPRSGGSYEQYF. The CDR3 nucleotides read TGTGCCAGTAGCCCCCGCTCCGGGGGATCCTACGAGCAGTACTTC.

This sequence joins TRBV2 and TRBJ2-3, with D unresolved. Trimming took off 8 bases at V and 9 bases at J, with 15 bases between the two ends. The CDR3 length is 12 residues. CDR1 and CDR2 (germline): SNHLY, FYNNEI. The CDR3 loop is CASLLSPVTQYF. The CDR3 nucleotides are TGTGCCAGCCTCCTAAGTCCGGTAACGCAGTATTTT.

This sequence joins TRBV28 and TRBJ1-2; 12 nucleotides line up with TRBD1. Germline loops: CDR1 MDHEN, CDR2 SYDVKM. Trimming removed 3 bases from V and 8 bases from J; junction bases left unmatched: 7. This CDR3 spans 15 amino acids. The CDR3 nucleotides are TGTGCCAGCAGTTTGGGGACAGGGGGCCACCCCGGCTACACCTTC. Residues: CASSLGTGGHPGYTF.

V gene TRBV19 combines with J gene TRBJ1-5; D is undetermined. The CDR3 consists of 16 residues. In germline, CDR1 is LNHDA, CDR2 SQIVND (reference sequence). The germline V and J ends were trimmed by 3 bases and 0 bases, with 12 bases remaining between them. The CDR3 sequence is CASSMISFNSNQPQHF. In nucleotides, the CDR3 is TGTGCCAGTAGTATGATCAGTTTTAATAGCAATCAGCCCCAGCATTTT. The full variable domain, in which reference TRBV19 and TRBJ1-5 provide the parts outside the CDR3, is DGGITQSPKYLFRKEGQNVTLSCEQNLNHDAMYWYRQDPGQGLRLIYYSQIVNDFQKGDIAEGYSVSREKKESFPLTVTSAQKNPTAFYLCASSMISFNSNQPQHFGDGTRLSIL.

This clone was seen just once. This chain uses TRBV11-2 with TRBJ2-4, with a possible D match to TRBD2 (5 bases). Trimming took 1 base from V and 0 from J, leaving 13 bases between them. Germline assignment: CDR1 SGHAT and CDR2 FQNNGV. The CDR3 loop spans 17 amino acids. The CDR3 sequence is CASSLAGWSLAKNIQYF. The DNA for the CDR3 is TGTGCCAGCAGCTTAGCGGGGTGGTCCCTAGCCAAAAACATTCAGTACTTC.

This rearrangement joins TRBV7-2 to TRBJ2-7, with 8 bases aligning to TRBD1. Trimming cost V 4 bases and J 6 bases; bases outside gene matches: 5. Per germline, CDR1 SGHTA and CDR2 FQGNSA. The CDR3 is made up of 13 amino acids. CDR3 residues: CASSSRGRGEQYF. CDR3 in DNA: TGTGCCAGCAGCTCCAGGGGGCGAGGCGAGCAGTACTTC.

This rearrangement joins TRBV6-5 to TRBJ2-3; tentative D call: TRBD2 (7 bases). The CDR3 loop spans 16 amino acids. The V gene's germline CDR1 is MNHEY and CDR2 SVGAGI. The ends were cut back, 0 bases at V and 2 bases at J, with 12 bases in the middle. CDR3 nucleotide sequence: TGTGCCAGCAGTTACTCCCGGGGGGCCGACACAGATACGCAGTATTTT. Its translation is CASSYSRGADTDTQYF.

The V and J genes are TRBV6-5 and TRBJ1-1; maybe TRBD1 (6 bases). CDR3 length equals 16 residues. In germline, CDR1 is MNHEY, CDR2 SVGAGI. V was clipped by 0 bases and J by 0 bases, with 11 bases between them. CDR3 in amino acids: CASSYSAGAVNTEAFF. In DNA form, the CDR3 reads TGTGCCAGCAGTTACTCCGCAGGGGCTGTGAACACTGAAGCTTTCTTT.

This clone was seen a single time. J is TRBJ1-2 and V is TRBV19; D unresolved. Per the germline V gene, CDR1 is LNHDA and CDR2 is SQIVND (reference sequence). This CDR3 is built from 14 residues. V lost 7 bases and J lost 4, with 16 bases in between. The CDR3 coding sequence is TGTGCCAGTACAACCGTATTATCGGGCTATGGCTACACCTTC. Its protein is CASTTVLSGYGYTF.